Here is one T cell receptor (beta chain) with its context. Clones were sequenced by immunoSEQ multiplex PCR, and TCRdb holds only the in-frame ones, with some missing. The profile shows 65,000 to 100,000 clones, roughly 90% of them singletons. These data come from a study of T cell responses to AZD1222 COVID-19 vaccine. CDR1 MGHRA and CDR2 YSYEKL come from the germline V gene. With 1 base clipped from V and 0 bases from J, the junction kept 12 bases outside the gene matches. The CDR3 is 18 residues long. This sample comprised peripheral blood, obtained 28 days after the second AZD1222 dose. The V and J genes are TRBV4-1 and TRBJ2-7; 7 bases map to TRBD1. This receptor was identified in an adult who received the AZD1222 COVID-19 vaccine. CDR3 DNA: TGCGCCAGCAGCCAAGTGCAATCGGACAGGTCTAGCTCCTACGAGCAGTACTTC. Encoded protein: CASSQVQSDRSSSYEQYF.